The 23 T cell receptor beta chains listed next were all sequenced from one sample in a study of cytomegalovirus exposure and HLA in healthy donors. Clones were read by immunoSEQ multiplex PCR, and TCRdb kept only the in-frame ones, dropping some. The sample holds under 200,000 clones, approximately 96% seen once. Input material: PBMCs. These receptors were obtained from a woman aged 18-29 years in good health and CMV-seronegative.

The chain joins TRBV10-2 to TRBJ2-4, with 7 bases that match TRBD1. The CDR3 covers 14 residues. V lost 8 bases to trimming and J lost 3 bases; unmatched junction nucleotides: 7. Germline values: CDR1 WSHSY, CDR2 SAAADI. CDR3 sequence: CASGTAGFKNIQYF. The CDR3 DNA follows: TGCGCCAGCGGGACAGCCGGATTCAAAAACATTCAGTACTTC.

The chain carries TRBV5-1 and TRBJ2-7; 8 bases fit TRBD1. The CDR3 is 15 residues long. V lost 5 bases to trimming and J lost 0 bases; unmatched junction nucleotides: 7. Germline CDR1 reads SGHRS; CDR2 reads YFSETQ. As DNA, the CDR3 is TGCGCCAGCAGACCAACAGGGGGTAGCTCCTACGAGCAGTACTTC. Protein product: CASRPTGGSSYEQYF.

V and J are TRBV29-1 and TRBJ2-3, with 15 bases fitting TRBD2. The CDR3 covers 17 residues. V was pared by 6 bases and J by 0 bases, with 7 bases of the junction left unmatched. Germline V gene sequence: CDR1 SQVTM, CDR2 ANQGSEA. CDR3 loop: CSVGGLAGGMSTDTQYF. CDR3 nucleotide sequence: TGCAGCGTGGGGGGACTAGCGGGGGGAATGAGCACAGATACGCAGTATTTT.

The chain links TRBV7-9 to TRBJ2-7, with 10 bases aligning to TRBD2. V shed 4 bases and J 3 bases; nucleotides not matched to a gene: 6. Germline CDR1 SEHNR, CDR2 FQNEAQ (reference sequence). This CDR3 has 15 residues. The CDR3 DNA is TGTGCCAGCAGCTCATATAGCGGGGGGAACTACGAGCAGTACTTC. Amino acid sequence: CASSSYSGGNYEQYF.

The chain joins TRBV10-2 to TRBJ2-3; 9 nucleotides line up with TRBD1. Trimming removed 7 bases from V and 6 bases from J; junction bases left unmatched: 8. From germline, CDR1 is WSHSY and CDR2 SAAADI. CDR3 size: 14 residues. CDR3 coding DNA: TGCGCCAGCACCGACAGGGGGAAGGGGGATACGCAGTATTTT. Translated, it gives CASTDRGKGDTQYF.

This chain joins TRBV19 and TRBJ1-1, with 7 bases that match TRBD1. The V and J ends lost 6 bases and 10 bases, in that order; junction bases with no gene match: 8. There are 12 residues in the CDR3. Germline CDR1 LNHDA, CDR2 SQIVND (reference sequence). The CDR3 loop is CASSLQGSGAFF. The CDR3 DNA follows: TGTGCCAGTAGCCTACAGGGGTCAGGAGCTTTCTTT.

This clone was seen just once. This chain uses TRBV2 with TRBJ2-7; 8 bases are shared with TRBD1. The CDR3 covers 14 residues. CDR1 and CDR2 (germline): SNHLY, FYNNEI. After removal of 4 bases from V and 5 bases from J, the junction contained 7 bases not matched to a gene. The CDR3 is CASSVRTGSHEQYF. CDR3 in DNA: TGTGCCAGCAGTGTTCGGACAGGGAGCCACGAGCAGTACTTC.

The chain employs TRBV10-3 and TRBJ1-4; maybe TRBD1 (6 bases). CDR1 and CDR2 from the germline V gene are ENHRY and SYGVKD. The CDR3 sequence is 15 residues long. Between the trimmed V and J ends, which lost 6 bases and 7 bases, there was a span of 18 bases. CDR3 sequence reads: CAIRQDLVGAEKLFF. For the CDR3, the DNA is TGTGCCATCAGACAGGACCTGGTGGGGGCTGAAAAACTGTTTTTT.

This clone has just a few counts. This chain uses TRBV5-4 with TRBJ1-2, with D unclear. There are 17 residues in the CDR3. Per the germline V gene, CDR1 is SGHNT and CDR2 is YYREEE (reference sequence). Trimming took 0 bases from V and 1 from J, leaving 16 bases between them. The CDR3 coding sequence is TGTGCCAGCAGCTTGGGGGGAGGCCGACTGGGTAACTATGGCTACACCTTC. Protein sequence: CASSLGGGRLGNYGYTF.

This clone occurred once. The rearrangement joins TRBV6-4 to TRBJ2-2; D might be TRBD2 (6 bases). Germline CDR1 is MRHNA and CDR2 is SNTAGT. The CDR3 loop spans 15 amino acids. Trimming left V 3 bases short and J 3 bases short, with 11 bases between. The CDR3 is CASSEWGVDTGELFF. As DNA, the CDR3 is TGTGCCAGCAGTGAATGGGGGGTCGACACCGGGGAGCTGTTTTTT.

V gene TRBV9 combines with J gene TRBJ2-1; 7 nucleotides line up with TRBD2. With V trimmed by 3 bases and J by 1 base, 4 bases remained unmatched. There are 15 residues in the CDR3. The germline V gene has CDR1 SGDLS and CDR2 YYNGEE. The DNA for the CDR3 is TGTGCCAGCAGCGCCCCTAGCGGTTCCTACAATGAGCAGTTCTTC. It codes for CASSAPSGSYNEQFF. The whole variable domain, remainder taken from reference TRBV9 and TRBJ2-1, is DSGVTQTPKHLITATGQRVTLRCSPRSGDLSVYWYQQSLDQGLQFLIQYYNGEERAKGNILERFSAQQFPDLHSELNLSSLELGDSALYFCASSAPSGSYNEQFFGPGTRLTVL.

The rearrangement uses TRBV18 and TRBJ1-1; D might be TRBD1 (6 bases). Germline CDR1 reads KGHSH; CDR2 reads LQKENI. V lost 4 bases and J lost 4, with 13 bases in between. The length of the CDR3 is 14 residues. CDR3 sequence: CASSLTTGTTEAFF. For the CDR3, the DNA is TGTGCCAGCTCACTAACCACAGGGACCACTGAAGCTTTCTTT. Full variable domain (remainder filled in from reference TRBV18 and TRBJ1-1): NAGVMQNPRHLVRRRGQEARLRCSPMKGHSHVYWYRQLPEEGLKFMVYLQKENIIDESGMPKERFSAEFPKEGPSILRIQQVVRGDSAAYFCASSLTTGTTEAFFGQGTRLTVV.

CDR3 sequence: CAWSDTGQGSEKLFF. CDR3 sequence (DNA): TGTGCCTGGAGTGATACTGGGCAGGGTAGTGAAAAACTGTTTTTT. V usage is TRBV30 and J usage is TRBJ1-4, with D tentatively TRBD1 (5 bases). Germline V gene sequence: CDR1 GTSNPN, CDR2 SVGIG (reference sequence). The V end lost 1 base, the J end lost 7 bases, and 16 bases lay between the germline ends. The CDR3 totals 15 residues.

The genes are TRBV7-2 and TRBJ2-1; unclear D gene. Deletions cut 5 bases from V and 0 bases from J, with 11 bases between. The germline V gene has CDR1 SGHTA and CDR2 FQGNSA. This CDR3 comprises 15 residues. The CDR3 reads CASSLAWSSYNEQFF. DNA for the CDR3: TGTGCCAGCAGCCTCGCCTGGAGCTCCTACAATGAGCAGTTCTTC.

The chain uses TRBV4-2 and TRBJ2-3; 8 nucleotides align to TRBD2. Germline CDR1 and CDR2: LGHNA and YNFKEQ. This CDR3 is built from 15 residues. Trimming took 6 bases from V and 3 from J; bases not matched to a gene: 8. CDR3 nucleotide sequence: TGTGCCAGCAGGTCGCCGGGACTAGTAACAGATACGCAGTATTTT. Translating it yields CASRSPGLVTDTQYF.

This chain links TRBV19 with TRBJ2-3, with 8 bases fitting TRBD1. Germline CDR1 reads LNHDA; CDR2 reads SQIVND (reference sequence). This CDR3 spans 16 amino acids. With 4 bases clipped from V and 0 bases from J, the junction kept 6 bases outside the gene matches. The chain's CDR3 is CASSTGGRLSTDTQYF. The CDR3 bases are TGTGCCAGTAGTACAGGGGGCCGGTTAAGCACAGATACGCAGTATTTT.

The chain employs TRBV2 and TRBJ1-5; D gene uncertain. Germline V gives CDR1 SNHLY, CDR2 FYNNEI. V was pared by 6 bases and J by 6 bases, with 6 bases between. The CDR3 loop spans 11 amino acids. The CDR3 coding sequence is TGTGCCAGCAGATATTCTCAGCCCCAGCATTTT. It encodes CASRYSQPQHF.

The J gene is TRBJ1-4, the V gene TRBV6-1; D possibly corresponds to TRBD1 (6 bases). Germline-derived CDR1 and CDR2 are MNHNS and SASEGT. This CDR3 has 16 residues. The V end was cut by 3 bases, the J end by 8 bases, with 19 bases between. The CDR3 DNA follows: TGTGCCAGCAGTGATCAGGGGAGGGGAACAAGCGAAAAACTGTTTTTT. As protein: CASSDQGRGTSEKLFF.

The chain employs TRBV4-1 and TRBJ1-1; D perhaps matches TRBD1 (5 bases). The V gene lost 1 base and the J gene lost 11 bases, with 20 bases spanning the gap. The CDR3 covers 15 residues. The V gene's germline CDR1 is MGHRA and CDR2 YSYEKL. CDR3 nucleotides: TGCGCCAGCAGCCAAGTCGGGGGACTTTCCGTCGGGGCTTTCTTT. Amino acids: CASSQVGGLSVGAFF.

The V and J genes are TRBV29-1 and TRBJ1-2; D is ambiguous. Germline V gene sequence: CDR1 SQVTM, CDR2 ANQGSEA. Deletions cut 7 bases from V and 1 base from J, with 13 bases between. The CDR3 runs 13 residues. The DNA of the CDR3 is TGCAGCGCTGAGTGGGCAGTTAACTATGGCTACACCTTC. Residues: CSAEWAVNYGYTF.

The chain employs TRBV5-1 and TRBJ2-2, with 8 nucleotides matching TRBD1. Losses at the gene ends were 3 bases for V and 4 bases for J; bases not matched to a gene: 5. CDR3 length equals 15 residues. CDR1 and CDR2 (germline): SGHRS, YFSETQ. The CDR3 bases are TGCGCCAGCAGCTCAGGGGGCGCGGGCACCGGGGAGCTGTTTTTT. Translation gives CASSSGGAGTGELFF.

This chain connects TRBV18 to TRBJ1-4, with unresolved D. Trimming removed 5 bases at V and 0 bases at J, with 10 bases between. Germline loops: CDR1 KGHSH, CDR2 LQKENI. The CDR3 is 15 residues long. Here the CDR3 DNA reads TGTGCCAGCTCATCGGACTTTGCAACTAATGAAAAACTGTTTTTT. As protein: CASSSDFATNEKLFF.

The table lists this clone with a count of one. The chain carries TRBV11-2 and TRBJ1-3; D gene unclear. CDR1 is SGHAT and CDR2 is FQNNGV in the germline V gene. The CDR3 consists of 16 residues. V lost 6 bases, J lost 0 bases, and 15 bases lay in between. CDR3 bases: TGTGCCAGCAGTGTCCAGAACACCAACTCTGGAAACACCATATATTTT. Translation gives CASSVQNTNSGNTIYF.